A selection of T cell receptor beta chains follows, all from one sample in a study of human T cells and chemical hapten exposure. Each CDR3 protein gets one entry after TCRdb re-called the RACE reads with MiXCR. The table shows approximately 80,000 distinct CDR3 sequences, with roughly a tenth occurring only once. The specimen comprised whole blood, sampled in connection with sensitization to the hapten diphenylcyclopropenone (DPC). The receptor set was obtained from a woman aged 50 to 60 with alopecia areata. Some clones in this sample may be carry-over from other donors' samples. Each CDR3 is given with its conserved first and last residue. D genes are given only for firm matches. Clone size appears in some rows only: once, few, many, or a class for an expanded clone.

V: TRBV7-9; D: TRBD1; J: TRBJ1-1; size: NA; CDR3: CASSSDRGQERYTEAIF; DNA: TGTGCCAGCAGCTCCGACAGGGGTCAGGAGAGGTACACTGAAGCTATCTTT
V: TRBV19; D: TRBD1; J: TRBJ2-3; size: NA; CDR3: CASSIPTGGLTDTQYF; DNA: TGTGCCAGTAGTATCCCGACAGGGGGCCTCACAGATACGCAGTATTTT
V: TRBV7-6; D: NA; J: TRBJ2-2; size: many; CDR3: CASSADRASGELFF; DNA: TGTGCCAGCAGCGCCGACAGAGCCTCCGGGGAGCTGTTTTTT
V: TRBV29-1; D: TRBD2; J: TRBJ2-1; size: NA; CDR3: CSVALAGAYNEQFF; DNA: TGCAGCGTGGCCCTAGCGGGGGCCTACAATGAGCAGTTCTTC
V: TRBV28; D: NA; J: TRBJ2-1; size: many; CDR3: CASSSDSYNEQFF; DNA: TGTGCCAGCAGTTCGGACAGTTACAATGAGCAGTTCTTC
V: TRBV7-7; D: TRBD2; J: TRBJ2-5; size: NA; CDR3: CASSIGSGRTETQYF; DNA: TGTGCTAGCAGCATAGGTAGCGGGAGGACGGAGACCCAGTACTTC
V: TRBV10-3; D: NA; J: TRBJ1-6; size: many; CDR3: CAISLYSLSPLHF; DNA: TGTGCCATCAGTTTATACAGTCTGTCACCCCTCCACTTT
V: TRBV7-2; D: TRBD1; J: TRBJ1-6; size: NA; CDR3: CASSLGGTGVSPLHF; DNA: TGTGCCAGCAGCTTAGGGGGGACAGGGGTCTCACCCCTCCACTTT
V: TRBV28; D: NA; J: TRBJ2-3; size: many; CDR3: CASSPGGTTDTQYF; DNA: TGTGCCAGCTCCCCCGGCGGTACCACAGATACGCAGTATTTT
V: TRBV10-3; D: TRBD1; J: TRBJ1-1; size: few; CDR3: CAISGVQGATEAFF; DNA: TGTGCCATCAGTGGGGTCCAGGGGGCTACTGAAGCTTTCTTT
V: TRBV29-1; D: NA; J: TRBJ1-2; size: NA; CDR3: CSVDGADGYTF; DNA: TGCAGCGTTGATGGGGCAGATGGCTACACCTTC
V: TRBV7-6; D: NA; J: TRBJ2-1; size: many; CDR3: CASSLAGFAARSYNEQFF; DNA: TGTGCCAGCAGCTTAGCGGGCTTCGCCGCCCGCTCCTACAATGAGCAGTTCTTC
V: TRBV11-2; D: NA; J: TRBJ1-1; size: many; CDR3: CASSLAGSMNTEAFF; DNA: TGTGCCAGCAGCTTAGCTGGCAGCATGAACACTGAAGCTTTCTTT
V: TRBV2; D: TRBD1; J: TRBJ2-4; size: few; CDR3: CASTPSTGGKNIQYF; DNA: TGTGCCAGCACTCCTTCGACAGGGGGGAAAAACATTCAGTACTTC
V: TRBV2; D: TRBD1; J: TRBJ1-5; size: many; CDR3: CASTWDRTNNQPQHF; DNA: TGTGCCAGCACCTGGGACAGGACAAACAATCAGCCCCAGCATTTT
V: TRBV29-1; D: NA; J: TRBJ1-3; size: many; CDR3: CSVRGGSGNTIYF; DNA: TGCAGCGTCCGCGGGGGATCAGGAAACACCATATATTTT
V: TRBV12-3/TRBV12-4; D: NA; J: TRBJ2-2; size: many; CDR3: CASSLRLAGELFF; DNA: TGTGCCAGCAGTTTAAGACTAGCCGGGGAGCTGTTTTTT
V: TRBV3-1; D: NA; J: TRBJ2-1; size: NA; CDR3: CASSQDSSAYNEQFF; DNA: TGTGCCAGCAGCCAAGACTCATCGGCCTACAATGAGCAGTTCTTC
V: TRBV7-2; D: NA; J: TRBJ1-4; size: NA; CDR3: CASSLDYTATNEKLFF; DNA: TGTGCCAGCAGCTTAGATTATACGGCAACTAATGAAAAACTGTTTTTT
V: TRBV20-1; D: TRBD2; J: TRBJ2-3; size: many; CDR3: CGPGLAGGGTQYF; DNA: TGCGGGCCGGGACTAGCGGGAGGGGGTACGCAGTATTTT
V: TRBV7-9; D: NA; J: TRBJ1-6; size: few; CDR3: CASREQGEQSPLHF; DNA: TGTGCCAGCAGGGAACAGGGAGAACAATCACCCCTCCACTTT
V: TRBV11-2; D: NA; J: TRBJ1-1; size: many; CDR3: CASSWQGGTEVFF; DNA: TGTGCCAGCAGCTGGCAGGGTGGCACTGAAGTTTTCTTT
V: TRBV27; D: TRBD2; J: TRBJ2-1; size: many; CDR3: CASWRREVRGEQFF; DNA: TGTGCCAGTTGGCGGCGGGAGGTCCGCGGTGAGCAGTTCTTC
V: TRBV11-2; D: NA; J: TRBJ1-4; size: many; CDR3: CASSPGLNEKLFF; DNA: TGTGCCAGCAGCCCCGGACTGAATGAAAAACTGTTTTTT
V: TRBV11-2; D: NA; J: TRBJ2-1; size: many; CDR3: CASTRSYDSYNEQFF; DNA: TGTGCCAGCACCCGAAGTTACGACTCCTACAATGAGCAGTTCTTC
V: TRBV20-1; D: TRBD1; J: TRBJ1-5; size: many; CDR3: CSARDWKTQGANQPQHF; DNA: TGCAGTGCTAGAGATTGGAAAACACAGGGGGCGAATCAGCCCCAGCATTTT
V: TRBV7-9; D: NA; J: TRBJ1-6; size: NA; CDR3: CASSYGGFAYNSPLHF; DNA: TGTGCCAGCAGCTACGGGGGCTTCGCCTATAATTCACCCCTCCACTTT
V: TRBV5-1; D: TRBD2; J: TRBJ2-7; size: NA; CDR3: CASSPLGLAEAYEQYF; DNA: TGCGCCAGCAGCCCCCTCGGGCTAGCGGAAGCCTACGAGCAGTACTTC
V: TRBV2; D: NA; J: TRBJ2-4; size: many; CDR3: CASRPTVAKNIQYF; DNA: TGTGCCAGCAGACCTACGGTAGCCAAAAACATTCAGTACTTC